This TCR beta chain was captured in a study of T cell repertoires in cytomegalovirus infection. TCRdb re-derived calls from the reads in MiXCR, one entry per CDR3 protein. The table includes roughly 180,000 distinct CDR3 sequences, roughly a sixth detected once. CDR1 and CDR2 from the germline V gene are SQVTM and ANQGSEA. Trimming removed 2 bases at V and 5 bases at J, with 24 bases between. The CDR3 sequence is 17 residues long. This sequence was found in a human donor in good health (CMV status not recorded). Some clones in this sample may be carry-over from other donors' samples. The V and J genes are TRBV29-1 and TRBJ2-5, with D uncertain. The material sequenced was CD8+ T cells from PBMCs. In DNA form, the CDR3 reads TGCAGCGTTGAATCAAAAGGGTGGGCTATGAGTGAGGAGACCCAGTACTTC. Its protein product is CSVESKGWAMSEETQYF. Variable domain in full (rest from reference TRBV29-1 and TRBJ2-5): SAVISQKPSRDICQRGTSLTIQCQVDSQVTMMFWYRQQPGQSLTLIATANQGSEATYESGFVIDKFPISRPNLTFSTLTVSNMSPEDSSIYLCSVESKGWAMSEETQYFGPGTRLLVL.